This TCR beta chain is from a study of blood T cell repertoires in COVID-19. Study summary: Donors in the United States, Italy and Spain gave samples during acute or convalescent COVID-19. The analysed material was cDNA or gDNA that came from T cells, B-cell-depleted T cells, or PBMCs.

In the original analysis: Reference gene primer amplification gave estimated nucleated cell counts. The protocol was immunoSEQ multiplex PCR, while the TCRdb copy is restricted to in-frame clones and leaves out a portion. V, J and clone size are taken as reported in that table, and D and trimming were inferred from the DNA itself. This sample has approximately 200,000 clones, with 88% found just once. The trim removed 2 bases at V and 5 bases at J, leaving 8 bases unmatched. The CDR3 runs 16 residues. Germline-derived CDR1 and CDR2 are SGHNT and YYREEE (reference sequence). The rearrangement links TRBV5-4 to TRBJ2-2; 8 nucleotides agree with TRBD1. The sequence was obtained from a young man with active or convalescent COVID-19. The sample was peripheral blood. The CDR3 nucleotides read TGTGCCAGCAGCTTTGGTCAGGGGGCGCTTACCGGGGAGCTGTTTTTT. It specifies CASSFGQGALTGELFF.